This TCR beta chain derives from a study of sequential checkpoint blockade in melanoma. This CDR3 region has 15 residues. The J segment lost 3 bases and the V segment lost 3 bases, leaving 8 bases of the junction unmatched. The V gene's germline CDR1 is SGDLS and CDR2 YYNGEE. Treatment described: randomized to nivolumab then ipilimumab (arm A) or the reverse (arm B). DNA-damaging chemotherapy had not been given to any patient beforehand. From thawed PBMCs, live CD3+CD8+ cells negative for CD19 and CD56 were sorted. Generated by immunoSEQ multiplex PCR, the TCRdb table keeps only in-frame clones and is missing some. The table shows some 17,000 clones, with about two thirds occurring only once.

The gene calls are TRBV9 and TRBJ1-1; 7 nucleotides match TRBD1. Material: CD8+ T cells sorted from blood (inferred from file names), obtained from a patient given nivolumab and ipilimumab in sequence. This receptor was obtained from a human donor with melanoma. The CDR3 spells CASSAPTGMDTEAFF. CDR3 sequence (DNA): TGTGCCAGCAGCGCCCCGACAGGGATGGACACTGAAGCTTTCTTT.